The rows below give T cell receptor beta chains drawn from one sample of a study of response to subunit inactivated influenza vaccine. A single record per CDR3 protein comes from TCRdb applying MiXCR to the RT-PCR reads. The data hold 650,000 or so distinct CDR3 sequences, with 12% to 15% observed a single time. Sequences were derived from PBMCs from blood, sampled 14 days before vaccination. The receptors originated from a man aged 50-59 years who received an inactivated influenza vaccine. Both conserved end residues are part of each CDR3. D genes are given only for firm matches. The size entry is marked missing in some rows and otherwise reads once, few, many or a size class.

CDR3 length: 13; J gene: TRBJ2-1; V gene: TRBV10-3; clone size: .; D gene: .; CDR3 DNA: TGTGCCATCAGTGATTTTTCTTTAAATGAGCAGTTCTTC; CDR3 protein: CAISDFSLNEQFF
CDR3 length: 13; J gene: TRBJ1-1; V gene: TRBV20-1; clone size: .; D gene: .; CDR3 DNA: TGCAGTGCAGGGTCTTTGGGGAACACTGAAGCTTTCTTT; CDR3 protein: CSAGSLGNTEAFF
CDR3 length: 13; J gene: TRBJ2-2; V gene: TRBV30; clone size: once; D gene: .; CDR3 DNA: TGTGCCTGGAATGGGGGCATGGGAGGGGAGCTGTTTTTT; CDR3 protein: CAWNGGMGGELFF
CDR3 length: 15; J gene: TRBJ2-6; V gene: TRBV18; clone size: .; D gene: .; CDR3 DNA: TGTGCCAGCTCACCGGAGAATTCTGGGGCCAACGTCCTGACTTTC; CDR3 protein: CASSPENSGANVLTF
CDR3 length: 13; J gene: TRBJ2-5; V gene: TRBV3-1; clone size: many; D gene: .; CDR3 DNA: TGTGCCAGCAGCCGATGGCAGCAAGAGACCCAGTACTTC; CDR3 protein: CASSRWQQETQYF
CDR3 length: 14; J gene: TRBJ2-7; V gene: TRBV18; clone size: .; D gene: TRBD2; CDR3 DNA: TGTGCCAGCTCACCCTCTAGCGGGTTAGACGAGCAGTACTTC; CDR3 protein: CASSPSSGLDEQYF
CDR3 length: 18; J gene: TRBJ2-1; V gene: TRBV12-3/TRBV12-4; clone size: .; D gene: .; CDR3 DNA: TGTGCCAGCAGTCCCCGGCTAGGGCGGTCCGGTCCCCACAATGAGCAGTTCTTC; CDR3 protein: CASSPRLGRSGPHNEQFF
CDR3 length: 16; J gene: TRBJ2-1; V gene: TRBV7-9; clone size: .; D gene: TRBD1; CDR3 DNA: TGTGCCAGCAGCCTTACAGCGGGACAGGGCAAAGGTGAGCAGTTCTTC; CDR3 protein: CASSLTAGQGKGEQFF
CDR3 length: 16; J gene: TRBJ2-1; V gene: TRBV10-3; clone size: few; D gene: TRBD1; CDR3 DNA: TGTGCCATCAGCCAGACCGGGACAGGGAAGGGAAATGAGCAGTTCTTC; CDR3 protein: CAISQTGTGKGNEQFF
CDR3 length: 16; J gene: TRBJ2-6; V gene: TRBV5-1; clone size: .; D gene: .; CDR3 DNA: TGCGCCAGCAGCTTTGGACCGAACTCTGGGGCCAACGTCCTGACTTTC; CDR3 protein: CASSFGPNSGANVLTF
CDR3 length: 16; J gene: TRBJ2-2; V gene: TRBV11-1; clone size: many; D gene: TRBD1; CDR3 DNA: TGTGCCAGCAGCTTAGCGGGACAGGGGGCGACCGGGGAGCTGTTTTTT; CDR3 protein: CASSLAGQGATGELFF
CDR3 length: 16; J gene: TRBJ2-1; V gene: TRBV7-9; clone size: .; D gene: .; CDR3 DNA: TGTGCCAGCAGCTTAGGGGACTTGCGGGACTACAATGAGCAGTTCTTC; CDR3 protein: CASSLGDLRDYNEQFF
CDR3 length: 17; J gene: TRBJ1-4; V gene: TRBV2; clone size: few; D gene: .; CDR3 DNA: TGTGCCAGCAGTGACCCGGGTCGACTGGCAACTAATGAAAAACTGTTTTTT; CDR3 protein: CASSDPGRLATNEKLFF
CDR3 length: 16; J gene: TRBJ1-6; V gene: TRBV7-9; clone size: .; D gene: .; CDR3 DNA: TGTGCCAGCAGCTCTATTGGCCAGGAGAGCGGCTCACCCCTCCACTTT; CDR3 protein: CASSSIGQESGSPLHF
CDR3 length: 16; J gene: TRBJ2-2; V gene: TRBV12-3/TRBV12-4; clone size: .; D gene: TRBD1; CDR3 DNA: TGTGCCAGCAGTCCGCCAGACAGGGGATGGACCGGGGAGCTGTTTTTT; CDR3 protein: CASSPPDRGWTGELFF
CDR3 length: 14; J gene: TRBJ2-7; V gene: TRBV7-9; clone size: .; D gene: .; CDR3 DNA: TGTGCCAGCAGCACAGGGGCAACGGGGGGTGCGCAGTACTTC; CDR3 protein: CASSTGATGGAQYF